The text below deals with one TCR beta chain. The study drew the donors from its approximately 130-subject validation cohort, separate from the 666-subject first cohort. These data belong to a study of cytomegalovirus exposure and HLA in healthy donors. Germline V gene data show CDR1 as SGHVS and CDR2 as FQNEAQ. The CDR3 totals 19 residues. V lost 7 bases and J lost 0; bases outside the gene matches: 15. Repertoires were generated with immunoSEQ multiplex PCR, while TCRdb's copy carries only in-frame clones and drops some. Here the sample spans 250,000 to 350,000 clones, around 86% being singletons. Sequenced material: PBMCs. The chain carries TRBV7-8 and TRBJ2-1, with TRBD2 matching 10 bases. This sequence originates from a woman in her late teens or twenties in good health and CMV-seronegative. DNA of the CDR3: TGTGCCAGCACCTCCGGGGTAGCGGGAGGTCTAAGCTCCTACAATGAGCAGTTCTTC. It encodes CASTSGVAGGLSSYNEQFF.